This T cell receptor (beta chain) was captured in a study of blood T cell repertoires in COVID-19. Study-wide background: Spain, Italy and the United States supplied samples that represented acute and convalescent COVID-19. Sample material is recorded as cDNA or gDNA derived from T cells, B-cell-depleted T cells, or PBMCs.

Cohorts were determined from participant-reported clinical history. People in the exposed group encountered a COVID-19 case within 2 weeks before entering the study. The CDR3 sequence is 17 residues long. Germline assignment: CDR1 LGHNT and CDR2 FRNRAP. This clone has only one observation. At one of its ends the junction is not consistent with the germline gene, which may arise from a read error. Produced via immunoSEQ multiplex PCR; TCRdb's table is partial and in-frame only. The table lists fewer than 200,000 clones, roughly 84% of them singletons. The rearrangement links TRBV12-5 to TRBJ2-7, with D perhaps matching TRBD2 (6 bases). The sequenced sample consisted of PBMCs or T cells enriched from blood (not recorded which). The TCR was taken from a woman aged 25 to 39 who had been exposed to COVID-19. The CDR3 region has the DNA TGTGCTAGTGGATTGGGGACTTTTACTCTCAGCTCCTACGAGCAGTACTTC. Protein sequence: CASGLGTFTLSSYEQYF.